These 28 T cell receptor beta chains originate from one sample sequenced in a study of identical twins. MiXCR was run by TCRdb on the 5' RACE reads, yielding one entry per CDR3 protein. The data show about 340,000 distinct CDR3 sequences, approximately 8.7% seen once. The sample consisted of naive T cells sorted from blood. These receptors were taken from a woman aged 45 to 65 in good health.

The chain joins TRBV9 to TRBJ2-1; D not certain. The length of the CDR3 is 15 residues. CDR1 is SGDLS and CDR2 is YYNGEE in the germline V gene. V dropped 3 bases and J dropped 8 bases, with 18 bases sitting between them. As DNA, the CDR3 is TGTGCCAGCAGCGAGGGCGAGGTTGGTTGGGATGAGCAGTTCTTC. Amino acid sequence: CASSEGEVGWDEQFF.

The gene calls are TRBV18 and TRBJ2-7; D gene unclear. CDR1 is KGHSH, CDR2 LQKENI, per germline. The CDR3 totals 14 residues. V was shortened by 1 base and J by 3 bases, with 10 bases between the two germline ends. The CDR3 region is CASSPLPVVYEQYV. The CDR3 DNA reads TGTGCCAGCTCACCACTGCCGGTCGTCTACGAGCAGTACGTC.

The V call is TRBV28, the J call TRBJ2-7; 13 bases agree with TRBD2. This CDR3 has 17 amino acids. From germline, CDR1 is MDHEN and CDR2 SYDVKM. V was clipped by 5 bases and J by 4 bases; unmatched bases: 11. The CDR3 reads CASSDSTSGLAGYEQYF. The DNA of the CDR3 is TGTGCCAGCAGTGATTCAACCTCGGGACTAGCGGGATACGAGCAGTACTTC. The full variable domain, rest sourced from reference TRBV28 and TRBJ2-7, is DVKVTQSSRYLVKRTGEKVFLECVQDMDHENMFWYRQDPGLGLRLIYFSYDVKMKEKGDIPEGYSVSREKKERFSLILESASTNQTSMYLCASSDSTSGLAGYEQYFGPGTRLTVT.

The chain carries TRBV27 and TRBJ2-1; weak D call: TRBD1 (6 bases). The CDR3 totals 14 residues. The ends were cut back, 6 bases at V and 3 bases at J, with 12 bases in the middle. The germline CDR1 and CDR2 sequences are MNHEY and SMNVEV (reference sequence). CDR3 DNA sequence: TGTGCCAGCAGACAACAGGGCAACTACAATGAGCAGTTCTTC. This gives the protein CASRQQGNYNEQFF.

Remarks on this clonotype: No DNA is shown, since the ends of the CDR3 on it are uncertain; the CDR3 is the one TCRdb lists. V is TRBV6-5 and J is TRBJ1-2; TRBD1 is the table's D call, not checked against the DNA. The CDR3 length equals 14 residues, ends included. The germline V gene encodes CDR1 MNHEY and CDR2 SVGAGI. CDR3 amino acids: CASSTSTGDYGYTF.

This clonotype was picked up a small number of times. The chain uses TRBV24-1 and TRBJ2-7; unclear D gene. From germline, CDR1 is KGHDR and CDR2 SFDVKD. Between the trimmed V and J ends, which lost 4 bases and 5 bases, there was a span of 11 bases. The CDR3 has 13 amino acids. Here the CDR3 DNA reads TGTGCCACCAGTGACCCACCCCGTAACGAGCAGTACTTC. This gives the protein CATSDPPRNEQYF.

At least ten counts were recorded for this clonotype. The genes are TRBV27 and TRBJ2-1; 8 nucleotides agree with TRBD2. Germline CDR1 is MNHEY and CDR2 is SMNVEV (reference sequence). V dropped 6 bases and J dropped 8; count of bases not matched to a gene: 18. The CDR3 runs to 17 residues. The CDR3 DNA reads as TGTGCCAGCAGCCGGTTAGCGGGACAACGGGAAGGGGATGAGCAGTTCTTC. Translation gives CASSRLAGQREGDEQFF.

The chain is built from TRBV12-3 or TRBV12-4 and TRBJ1-1; no reliable D call. This CDR3 contains 12 residues. The V end lost 3 bases, the J end lost 8 bases, and 10 bases lay between the germline ends. Written as DNA, the CDR3 is TGTGCCAGCAGTTTGGGATGGAAGGAAGCTTTCTTT. It codes for CASSLGWKEAFF.

The chain has TRBV5-1 and TRBJ2-1, with D perhaps matching TRBD1 or TRBD2 (5 bases each). This CDR3 comprises 17 residues. The V end lost 0 bases, the J end lost 7 bases, and 20 bases lay between the germline ends. Germline V gene lookup returns CDR1 SGHRS and CDR2 YFSETQ. CDR3 sequence: CASSLDLGRRRRNEQFF. The CDR3 DNA reads TGCGCCAGCAGCTTGGACCTGGGACGGAGGCGGAGGAATGAGCAGTTCTTC.

This clonotype was recorded at least ten times. V gene TRBV5-1 combines with J gene TRBJ2-7, with 8 bases fitting TRBD2. CDR3 length: 14 residues. In germline, CDR1 is SGHRS, CDR2 YFSETQ. V dropped 0 bases and J dropped 4; count of bases not matched to a gene: 3. The CDR3 region has the DNA TGCGCCAGCAGCTTGGGTAGCGGGGTTTACGAGCAGTACTTC. Encoded protein: CASSLGSGVYEQYF. Filled out from reference TRBV5-1 and TRBJ2-7, the complete variable domain reads KAGVTQTPRYLIKTRGQQVTLSCSPISGHRSVSWYQQTPGQGLQFLFEYFSETQRNKGNFPGRFSGRQFSNSRSEMNVSTLELGDSALYLCASSLGSGVYEQYFGPGTRLTVT.

V and J are TRBV5-1 and TRBJ2-7, with D possibly TRBD1 on 6 matching bases. V dropped 5 bases and J dropped 4 bases, with 10 bases sitting between them. This CDR3 contains 12 residues. Looked up from germline, CDR1 is SGHRS and CDR2 is YFSETQ. The CDR3 here is CASRLRGYEQYF. CDR3 nucleotides: TGCGCCAGCAGGTTGAGGGGGTACGAGCAGTACTTC. The whole variable domain, filled in from reference TRBV5-1 and TRBJ2-7, reads KAGVTQTPRYLIKTRGQQVTLSCSPISGHRSVSWYQQTPGQGLQFLFEYFSETQRNKGNFPGRFSGRQFSNSRSEMNVSTLELGDSALYLCASRLRGYEQYFGPGTRLTVT.

This clonotype appeared many times. This chain links TRBV27 with TRBJ2-3, with 8 nucleotides matching TRBD2. Germline V gene sequence: CDR1 MNHEY, CDR2 SMNVEV (reference sequence). CDR3 length equals 15 residues. The trim removed 3 bases at V and 4 bases at J, leaving 6 bases unmatched. The CDR3 DNA reads as TGTGCCAGCAGTTTCGGAAGCGGGAGTGCAGATACGCAGTATTTT. Translation gives CASSFGSGSADTQYF.

The chain joins TRBV5-1 to TRBJ2-3; 7 positions match TRBD2. The CDR3 sequence is 15 residues long. Germline CDR1 SGHRS, CDR2 YFSETQ. V was clipped by 7 bases and J by 2 bases; unmatched bases: 10. The DNA of the CDR3 is TGCGCCAGCGGAATTGGCGGGAGTCCCACAGATACGCAGTATTTT. It is translated as CASGIGGSPTDTQYF.

This clonotype came up a few times. This chain joins TRBV11-1 and TRBJ2-2; D could derive from TRBD1 or TRBD2 (5 bases each). The CDR3 covers 15 residues. In germline, CDR1 is SGHAT, CDR2 FQDESV (reference sequence). With 6 bases removed from V and 5 bases from J, the gap between germline ends came to 16 bases. CDR3 protein: CASSELGTVTGELFF. In nucleotides, the CDR3 is TGTGCCAGCAGTGAACTAGGGACGGTAACCGGGGAGCTGTTTTTT.

This clonotype has just a few counts. The chain couples TRBV9 to TRBJ2-5, with 7 bases lining up with TRBD1. In germline, CDR1 is SGDLS, CDR2 YYNGEE. V was pared by 3 bases and J by 3 bases, with 14 bases of the junction left unmatched. The CDR3 consists of 17 residues. CDR3 coding DNA: TGTGCCAGCAGCGAGGGGGCGACCTACAGGCCAGAAGAGACCCAGTACTTC. As protein: CASSEGATYRPEETQYF.

This chain uses TRBV20-1 with TRBJ1-5, with D uncertain. V lost 2 bases to trimming and J lost 2 bases, with 10 bases between them. The CDR3 extends over 14 amino acids. Germline loops: CDR1 DFQATT, CDR2 SNEGSKA (reference sequence). The CDR3 DNA reads as TGCAGTGCTAGACTGACCAATGGCAATCAGCCCCAGCATTTT. It encodes CSARLTNGNQPQHF.

Points on this clonotype: This could be a read error, since a much larger clone is one nucleotide away. This chain links TRBV12-3 or TRBV12-4 with TRBJ2-1; D could derive from TRBD1 or TRBD2 (5 bases each). The CDR3 is 12 residues long. The V end was cut by 5 bases, the J end by 8 bases, with 10 bases between. The CDR3 nucleotides are TGTGCCAGCAGTCCCGGGGCCGATGAGCAGTTCTTC. It yields the protein CASSPGADEQFF.

A few counts support this clonotype. V and J are TRBV29-1 and TRBJ1-4; no definite D call. The germline V gene encodes CDR1 SQVTM and CDR2 ANQGSEA. Trimming took 4 bases from V and 0 from J, leaving 9 bases between them. CDR3 size: 14 residues. For the CDR3, the DNA is TGCAGCGTTGGACAAGGTGCAACTAATGAAAAACTGTTTTTT. Residues: CSVGQGATNEKLFF.

The chain combines TRBV7-2 with TRBJ2-3; TRBD2 matches 16 bases. V dropped 3 bases and J dropped 3; count of bases not matched to a gene: 3. The CDR3 is made up of 17 amino acids. Germline assignment: CDR1 SGHTA and CDR2 FQGNSA. The CDR3 loop reads CASSFQGLAGGTDTQYF. The DNA for the CDR3 is TGTGCCAGCAGCTTCCAGGGACTAGCGGGAGGGACAGATACGCAGTATTTT.

This clonotype was observed a handful of times. The V and J genes are TRBV20-1 and TRBJ2-1; D remains unclear. The CDR3 loop spans 14 amino acids. CDR1 DFQATT and CDR2 SNEGSKA come from the germline V gene (reference sequence). The ends were cut back, 0 bases at V and 10 bases at J, with 16 bases in the middle. Here the CDR3 DNA reads TGCAGTGCTAGAGATCGGGTGGGCTGGGGAGAGCAGTTCTTC. This translates into CSARDRVGWGEQFF.

This clonotype was observed at least ten times. The chain joins TRBV11-2 to TRBJ2-1, with TRBD2 as a possible D gene (6 bases). Germline CDR1 is SGHAT and CDR2 is FQNNGV. V lost 5 bases, J lost 8 bases, and 13 bases lay in between. The CDR3 has 13 amino acids. CDR3: CASSPGTLDEQFF. The CDR3 nucleotides are TGTGCCAGCAGCCCCGGGACTTTGGATGAGCAGTTCTTC.

This clonotype turned up a few times. This sequence joins TRBV11-2 and TRBJ1-2; maybe TRBD1 (6 bases). Germline loops: CDR1 SGHAT, CDR2 FQNNGV. This CDR3 region has 14 residues. V lost 4 bases to trimming and J lost 5 bases, with 14 bases between them. CDR3 nucleotide sequence: TGTGCCAGCAGCTCGACAGGAGTTTGGTATGGCTACACCTTC. Encoded protein: CASSSTGVWYGYTF.

The V call is TRBV20-1, the J call TRBJ2-2; D remains unclear. Trimming took 3 bases from V and 2 from J, leaving 10 bases between them. Germline V gene lookup returns CDR1 DFQATT and CDR2 SNEGSKA (reference sequence). The CDR3 is made up of 14 amino acids. Here the CDR3 DNA reads TGCAGTGCTAGGGGTTGGAGTAACACCGGGGAGCTGTTTTTT. It is translated as CSARGWSNTGELFF.

This clonotype was picked up a small number of times. The chain joins TRBV5-1 to TRBJ2-5, with D uncertain. The V and J ends lost 4 bases and 2 bases respectively, with 12 bases between them. From germline, CDR1 is SGHRS and CDR2 YFSETQ. This CDR3 comprises 14 residues. CDR3: CASSPATRQETQYF. The CDR3 region has the DNA TGCGCCAGCAGCCCCGCTACCCGGCAAGAGACCCAGTACTTC.

V and J are TRBV20-1 and TRBJ2-5; D not certain. The CDR3 length is 13 residues. Germline V lookup: CDR1 DFQATT, CDR2 SNEGSKA (reference sequence). CDR3 residues: CSVPDLGAETQYF. The CDR3 DNA sequence: TGCAGCGTACCAGACTTAGGAGCAGAGACCCAGTACTTC.

This clonotype was counted a few times. V usage is TRBV19 and J usage is TRBJ1-1; D unclear. Germline CDR1 and CDR2: LNHDA and SQIVND (reference sequence). The CDR3 loop spans 15 amino acids. V was clipped by 1 base and J by 4 bases, with 13 bases between them. The CDR3 reads CASSIGAVGLTEAFF. The CDR3 bases are TGTGCCAGTAGTATAGGGGCCGTAGGGCTCACTGAAGCTTTCTTT. Looking up the rest from reference TRBV19 and TRBJ1-1 gives the full variable domain: DGGITQSPKYLFRKEGQNVTLSCEQNLNHDAMYWYRQDPGQGLRLIYYSQIVNDFQKGDIAEGYSVSREKKESFPLTVTSAQKNPTAFYLCASSIGAVGLTEAFFGQGTRLTVV.

In this sample, this clonotype turned up a few times. CDR3 sequence reads: CASSETSANYGYTF. CDR3 sequence (DNA): TGTGCCAGCAGCGAAACCTCAGCTAACTATGGCTACACCTTC. The rearrangement joins TRBV7-2 to TRBJ1-2; no clear D. V lost 5 bases to trimming and J lost 0 bases, with 10 bases between them. Germline CDR1 SGHTA, CDR2 FQGNSA. The CDR3 is 14 amino acids.

V gene TRBV6-1 combines with J gene TRBJ1-5; TRBD1 matches 11 bases. Germline trimming cut 11 bases from V and 2 bases from J; bases unmatched to any gene: 11. The CDR3 contains 16 residues. CDR1 and CDR2 from the germline V gene are MNHNS and SASEGT. The CDR3 region is CAVPGQGGSGNQPQHF. As DNA, the CDR3 is TGTGCCGTCCCGGGACAGGGGGGATCGGGCAATCAGCCCCAGCATTTT.